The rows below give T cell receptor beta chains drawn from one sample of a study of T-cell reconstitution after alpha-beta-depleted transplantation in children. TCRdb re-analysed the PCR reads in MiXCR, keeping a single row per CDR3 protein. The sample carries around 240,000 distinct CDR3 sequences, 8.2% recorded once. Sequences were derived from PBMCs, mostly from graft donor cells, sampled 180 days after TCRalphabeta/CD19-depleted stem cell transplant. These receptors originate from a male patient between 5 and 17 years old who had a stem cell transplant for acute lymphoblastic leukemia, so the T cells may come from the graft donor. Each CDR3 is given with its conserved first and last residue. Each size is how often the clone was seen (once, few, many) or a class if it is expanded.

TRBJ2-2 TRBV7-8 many CASSFGSRDTHTGELFF
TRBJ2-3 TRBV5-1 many CASSLVLGGTDTQYF
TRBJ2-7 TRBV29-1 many CSVRLTPYEQYF
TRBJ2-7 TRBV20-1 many CSAAGTDFFYEQYF
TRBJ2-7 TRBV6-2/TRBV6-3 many CASSYGSASQNF
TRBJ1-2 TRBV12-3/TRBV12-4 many CASSLGSFQAGYTF
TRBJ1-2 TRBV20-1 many CSARGGDRGLGGYTF
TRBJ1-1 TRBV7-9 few CASSPGGWRTEAFF
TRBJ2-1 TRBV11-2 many CASSHHTNEQFF
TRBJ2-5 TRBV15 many CATSSSRGYETQYF
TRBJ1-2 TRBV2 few CASRGQGNYGYTF
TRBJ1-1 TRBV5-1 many CASSLGDRGQAFF
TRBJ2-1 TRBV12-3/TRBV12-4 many CASSLQVRGTDNEQFF